This T cell receptor (beta chain) emerged from a study of cytomegalovirus exposure and HLA in healthy donors. As concerns this clone: Its antigen remains unidentified.

PCR involved 60 Vbeta and 13 Jbeta primers. Clones were sequenced by immunoSEQ multiplex PCR, and TCRdb holds only the in-frame ones, with some missing. The data contain under 250,000 clones, around 77% of them singletons. General study findings and limits: Solely CMV serostatus was available to characterize immune exposure. Most TCR sequences proved rare, with some public TCRs found in many donors.

CDR1 is MGHRA, CDR2 YSYEKL, per germline. The CDR3 totals 15 residues. Trimming cost V 4 bases and J 4 bases, with 17 bases left between them. The TCR originated in a woman aged 25 to 39 in good health and CMV-seronegative. Sequencing input: PBMCs. The V gene is TRBV4-1, the J gene TRBJ2-7; perhaps TRBD1 as D (6 bases). Written as DNA, the CDR3 is TGCGCCAGCAGCCTCTACAGCACAGGGTTTTACGAGCAGTACTTC. The encoded protein is CASSLYSTGFYEQYF.